Here is one T cell receptor beta chain with its context. Its specific antigen is unknown. Base-call qualities are not available, and no considerably larger clone is one nucleotide away. TCRbeta CDR3 regions were amplified from genomic DNA using the immunoSEQ Assay, a bias-controlled multiplex PCR. On the study's bioinformatics: The number of nucleated cells in each sample was estimated by amplification of reference gene primers within the assay. Sequence reads were collapsed and filtered to measure the absolute abundance of every unique TCRbeta CDR3 rearrangement. For each sample, productive Simpson clonality was calculated as the square root of Simpson's diversity index over productive rearrangements. Sourced from immuneACCESS, this table was stored by TCRdb with only in-frame sequences that have V and J called. A share of the clones is absent; for the studies checked, an unresolved V gene accounts for under half, and the remainder has no known explanation. That table gives V, J and clone size, and the DNA gave D and trimming. The sample records some 300,000 clones, roughly 86% of which are singletons. The ten largest clones capture more than 9% of the sample.

The data were taken from a study of blood T cell repertoires in COVID-19 (dated by TCRdb to between 2020 and 2021). About the study as a whole: Samples from collaborators originated in the United States, Italy and Spain and spanned both the acute and convalescent phases of COVID-19. The material from the prospective study consisted of cDNA or gDNA derived from T cells, B-cell-depleted T cells, or PBMCs. Subjects who had been exposed to COVID-19, were actively infected with it, or had recovered from it provided the deeply sampled blood TCRbeta repertoires that made up the dataset. The repertoires were released in a freely available public database intended as a resource for research on the immune response to SARS-CoV-2. Samples were obtained from the ongoing ImmuneRACE study (first 160 participants) and from about 1,300 subjects provided by 6 global collaborators. A de-identified subject ID, COVID-19 status, age in years and sex were almost always included in the sample metadata. Where available, HLA class I and class II types were taken from metadata supplied by the sample provider and were not determined by assay-based typing. The investigation overall reported the following: Clinical and demographic metadata were provided uncurated, with the amount varying by source and participant.

Participants in the prospective study were aged roughly 18 to 89 years, lived in 24 United States geographic areas, and enrolled through a virtual design. In the prospective study, cohorts were assigned on the basis of participant-reported clinical history obtained from a screening survey and a study questionnaire. Recovered participants in ImmuneRACE Cohort 3 were defined as having two consecutive negative NP/OP PCR tests, clearance from a healthcare professional, or resolution of symptoms. In the prospective study, mobile phlebotomists collected whole blood, serum and a nasopharyngeal or oropharyngeal swab from each participant. Additional blood draws and questionnaires over an approximately 2-month period could optionally be provided by prospective study participants. Before DNA extraction, blood samples from the prospective study were shipped at room temperature or frozen. The CDR3 spans 14 residues, from the cysteine through the phenylalanine. Of the read, only the CDR3 DNA is kept; its 42 bases are in frame from base 1. According to the germline V gene, CDR1 reads SNHLY and CDR2 reads FYNNEI. V loses 8 bases at its end and J loses 12 bases; junction bases beyond the gene matches: 10.

The TCR comes from a woman aged 25 to 45 who had recovered from COVID-19. In this chain, TRBV2 is recombined with TRBJ2-1; 13 central bases correspond to TRBD2. The specimen sequenced was PBMCs or T cells enriched from blood (not recorded which). The CDR3 loop reads CASLSGLAGLTQFF. The nucleotide sequence reads TGTGCCAGCCTATCGGGACTAGCGGGACTGACGCAGTTCTTC.